The 20 T cell receptor beta chains given below trace back to one sample, sequenced in a study of human T cells and chemical hapten exposure. Library construction involved attaching unique molecular identifiers to individual cDNA molecules, which allowed quantitative, reproducible TCR counting. TCRdb redid the calling of the reads with MiXCR, one entry per CDR3 protein. The sample contains more than 100,000 distinct CDR3 sequences, around 9% of which appear only once. The starting material, unfractionated whole blood, was used for total RNA extraction. Source material: whole blood. These receptors all come from a human donor in good health. Some clones in this sample may be carry-over from other donors' samples.

The rearrangement links TRBV12-3 or TRBV12-4 to TRBJ2-7; D is uncertain. This CDR3 region has 15 residues. Trimming left V 1 base short and J 0 bases short, with 10 bases between. This chain's CDR3 is CASSLEALSSYEQYF. CDR3 nucleotide sequence: TGTGCCAGCAGTTTAGAGGCGCTGTCCTCCTACGAGCAGTACTTC.

This clonotype was detected a few times. CDR3 DNA sequence: TGCGCCAGCAGCCAAGACCGATCCGGGACTAGGGCTAGCACAGATACGCAGTATTTT. This translates into CASSQDRSGTRASTDTQYF. This sequence joins TRBV4-3 and TRBJ2-3, with TRBD2 matching over 8 bases. CDR1 and CDR2 (germline): LGHNA, YSLEER. The ends lost 0 bases at V and 0 bases at J; junction bases unmatched: 11. The CDR3 sequence is 19 residues long.

The J gene is TRBJ1-1, the V gene TRBV3-1, with D unresolved. V gave up 2 bases and J gave up 3 bases, with 10 bases separating them. Per germline, CDR1 LGHDT and CDR2 YNNKEL (reference sequence). This CDR3 is built from 14 residues. In nucleotides, the CDR3 is TGTGCCAGCAGCCAAAAGGGATTCGACACTGAAGCTTTCTTT. As protein: CASSQKGFDTEAFF.

The CDR3 loop reads CSARLAGSEQYF. CDR3 DNA: TGCAGTGCGCGTCTAGCGGGAAGCGAGCAGTACTTC. V and J are TRBV20-1 and TRBJ2-7, with 9 bases that match TRBD2. CDR1 and CDR2 (germline): DFQATT, SNEGSKA (reference sequence). CDR3 length equals 12 residues. V gave up 6 bases and J gave up 6 bases; unmatched junction bases: 6.

This clonotype was seen repeatedly, ten times or more. The V gene is TRBV15, the J gene TRBJ1-1; 8 bases agree with TRBD1. CDR3 size: 13 residues. J was trimmed by 1 base and V by 6 bases; bases with no gene match: 1. Looked up from germline, CDR1 is LNHNV and CDR2 is YYDKDF (reference sequence). Here the CDR3 DNA reads TGTGCCACCAGAGGGACAGGGAACACTGAAGCTTTCTTT. Residues: CATRGTGNTEAFF.

A single count supports this clonotype. CDR3 DNA: TGCGCCAGCAGCTTGGAAATAGAGAACGAGCAGTACTTC. It specifies CASSLEIENEQYF. The chain joins TRBV5-1 to TRBJ2-7; unclear D gene. From germline, CDR1 is SGHRS and CDR2 YFSETQ. The V end lost 0 bases, the J end lost 5 bases, and 9 bases lay between the germline ends. The CDR3 spans 13 residues.

This clonotype was seen many times. This chain uses TRBV5-1 with TRBJ2-7, with TRBD1 matching 7 bases. Losses at the gene ends were 3 bases for V and 4 bases for J; bases not matched to a gene: 10. The CDR3 extends over 15 amino acids. Germline CDR1 and CDR2: SGHRS and YFSETQ. The CDR3 sequence is CASSSSTGPEYEQYF. The CDR3 nucleotides read TGCGCCAGCAGCTCTTCGACAGGGCCCGAATACGAGCAGTACTTC. Based on the CDR3 plus reference TRBV5-1 and TRBJ2-7, the full variable domain is KAGVTQTPRYLIKTRGQQVTLSCSPISGHRSVSWYQQTPGQGLQFLFEYFSETQRNKGNFPGRFSGRQFSNSRSEMNVSTLELGDSALYLCASSSSTGPEYEQYFGPGTRLTVT.

This clonotype has a handful of counts. The V call is TRBV2, the J call TRBJ2-1; D is undetermined. The CDR3 totals 13 residues. Germline V CDR1 and CDR2: SNHLY, FYNNEI. Trimming shortened V by 2 bases and J by 7 bases, and 9 bases separated the two germline ends. In DNA form, the CDR3 reads TGTGCCAGCAGTGAATGGGGTCGGAATGAGCAGTTCTTC. As protein: CASSEWGRNEQFF.

This clonotype was recorded a few times. The chain couples TRBV30 to TRBJ2-5; the match to TRBD2 covers 12 bases. Looked up from germline, CDR1 is GTSNPN and CDR2 is SVGIG (reference sequence). The junction had 7 bases not matched to a gene; V was cut back by 3 bases and J by 5 bases. The CDR3 totals 15 residues. For the CDR3, the DNA is TGTGCCTGGAGGGATCTAGCGGGAGGGGGGGAGACCCAGTACTTC. It specifies CAWRDLAGGGETQYF.

The rearrangement joins TRBV11-3 to TRBJ2-3; D may be TRBD1 or TRBD2 (5 bases each). Per the germline V gene, CDR1 is SGHNT and CDR2 is YENEEA. This CDR3 contains 14 residues. Trimming left V 4 bases short and J 4 bases short, with 12 bases between. The CDR3 sequence is CASSSAGASDTQYF. In DNA form, the CDR3 reads TGTGCCAGCAGCTCAGCCGGGGCTTCAGATACGCAGTATTTT. The full variable domain, with the rest looked up from reference TRBV11-3 and TRBJ2-3, is EAGVVQSPRYKIIEKKQPVAFWCNPISGHNTLYWYLQNLGQGPELLIRYENEEAVDDSQLPKDRFSAERLKGVDSTLKIQPAELGDSAVYLCASSSAGASDTQYFGPGTRLTVL.

The rearrangement links TRBV5-1 to TRBJ2-3, with D possibly matching TRBD2 (6 bases). The CDR3 totals 14 residues. Trimming pared 4 bases from V and 0 bases from J, leaving 9 bases between. Germline V CDR1 and CDR2: SGHRS, YFSETQ. The CDR3: CASSLTRSTDTQYF. The CDR3 region has the DNA TGCGCCAGCAGCCTGACTAGAAGCACAGATACGCAGTATTTT.

This clonotype was seen ten or more times. V gene TRBV3-1 combines with J gene TRBJ2-7, with D possibly called TRBD1 or TRBD2 (5 bases each). Germline V gives CDR1 LGHDT, CDR2 YNNKEL (reference sequence). Trimming stripped 4 bases from V and 1 base from J, with 8 bases between. This CDR3 spans 13 amino acids. The CDR3 is CASSLEGSYEQYF. DNA of the CDR3: TGTGCCAGCAGCCTAGAGGGGTCCTACGAGCAGTACTTC.

The chain has TRBV6-6 and TRBJ2-4; the D gene is possibly TRBD1 (5 bases). Between the trimmed V and J ends, which lost 6 bases and 5 bases, there was a span of 17 bases. This CDR3 spans 15 amino acids. The V gene's germline CDR1 is MNHNY and CDR2 SVGAGI (reference sequence). The CDR3 protein is CASSWESTEQNIQYF. The CDR3 coding sequence is TGTGCCAGCAGCTGGGAATCGACAGAACAAAACATTCAGTACTTC.

The gene calls are TRBV6-1 and TRBJ2-5; D not resolved. V was trimmed by 1 base and J by 0 bases, leaving 6 bases between them. Per germline, CDR1 MNHNS and CDR2 SASEGT. The length of the CDR3 is 14 residues. DNA for the CDR3: TGTGCCAGCAGTGAAGGAAGGTACCAAGAGACCCAGTACTTC. The encoded protein is CASSEGRYQETQYF.

The chain is built from TRBV25-1 and TRBJ1-1, with 8 bases that match TRBD1. The germline V gene has CDR1 MGHDK and CDR2 SYGVNS. The CDR3 has 14 amino acids. The V gene end was trimmed by 4 bases and the J gene end by 1 base; junction bases not matched to a gene: 2. The DNA for the CDR3 is TGTGCCAGCAGTGGGGACAGGCCGAACACTGAAGCTTTCTTT. It specifies CASSGDRPNTEAFF.

The chain combines TRBV27 with TRBJ2-7; D tentatively reads TRBD1 or TRBD2 (5 bases each). The CDR3 runs 18 residues. Per germline, CDR1 MNHEY and CDR2 SMNVEV (reference sequence). Trimming took off 1 base at V and 3 bases at J, with 22 bases between the two ends. CDR3 DNA sequence: TGTGCCAGCAGTTTATACTCCCAGCCGGGGCGAGCTTTCTACGAGCAGTACTTC. This codes for CASSLYSQPGRAFYEQYF.

This clonotype was detected a few times. The rearrangement links TRBV20-1 to TRBJ2-1; 14 bases map to TRBD2. The CDR3 length is 16 residues. The J segment lost 8 bases and the V segment lost 3 bases, leaving 9 bases of the junction unmatched. Germline V gene lookup returns CDR1 DFQATT and CDR2 SNEGSKA (reference sequence). The CDR3 loop reads CSASNRLAGGPDEQFF. In DNA form, the CDR3 reads TGCAGTGCTAGCAATAGACTAGCGGGAGGGCCGGATGAGCAGTTCTTC.

The chain is built from TRBV5-1 and TRBJ2-5; D gene ambiguous. From germline, CDR1 is SGHRS and CDR2 YFSETQ. V was shortened by 0 bases and J by 2 bases, with 8 bases between the two germline ends. CDR3 size: 14 residues. CDR3 nucleotides: TGCGCCAGCAGCTTGGGACTGCAACAAGAGACCCAGTACTTC. Protein product: CASSLGLQQETQYF.

This clonotype was seen ten or more times. The junction and the germline gene differ at one end; a read error may be behind it. The chain couples TRBV3-1 to TRBJ2-5; D gene uncertain. Germline V gene data show CDR1 as LGHDT and CDR2 as YNNKEL (reference sequence). The CDR3 has 16 amino acids. CDR3 protein: CANSQDPQAFGETQYF. The CDR3 DNA is TGTGCCAACAGCCAAGATCCACAAGCTTTCGGCGAGACCCAGTACTTC.

This chain uses TRBV19 with TRBJ2-2, with a weak D call TRBD2 (5 bases). Germline values: CDR1 LNHDA, CDR2 SQIVND (reference sequence). Trimming shortened V by 7 bases and J by 2 bases, and 11 bases separated the two germline ends. The CDR3 sequence is 14 residues long. The CDR3 bases are TGTGCCAGTAAGCGGAAGCCAAACACCGGGGAGCTGTTTTTT. Protein sequence: CASKRKPNTGELFF.